Each of the 6 T cell receptor beta chains below was sequenced from the same sample in a study of OX40 agonist ivuxolimab in advanced cancers. Receptor amplification or capture employed the immunoSEQ multiplex PCR assay. Sourced from immuneACCESS, this table was stored by TCRdb with only in-frame sequences that have V and J called. A share of the clones is absent; for the studies checked, an unresolved V gene accounts for under half, and the remainder has no known explanation. For this sample the table gives 50,000 or so clones, of which more than 85% were detected only once. Around 9.3% of the sample rests with the top ten. Sequences were derived from CD4+ or CD8+ T cells sorted from blood, sampled in a trial of the OX40 agonist ivuxolimab. These receptors came from an adult with an advanced solid tumor such as melanoma, head and neck, liver or kidney cancer.

The J gene is TRBJ2-7, the V gene TRBV11-2; D might be TRBD1 (6 bases). The CDR3 covers 13 residues. The germline V gene encodes CDR1 SGHAT and CDR2 FQNNGV. The V gene lost 6 bases and the J gene lost 2 bases, with 11 bases spanning the gap. In nucleotides, the CDR3 is TGTGCCAGCAGACTCGGGACACCCTACGAGCAGTACTTC. Protein product: CASRLGTPYEQYF.

This sequence joins TRBV7-2 and TRBJ2-7, with 11 bases lining up with TRBD2. Unmatched junction bases numbered 7, after V lost 5 bases and J lost 1 base. Germline V gene lookup returns CDR1 SGHTA and CDR2 FQGNSA. CDR3 size: 16 residues. CDR3 DNA: TGTGCCAGCAGCCCGACACTAGCGGGAGATTCCTACGAGCAGTACTTC. This codes for CASSPTLAGDSYEQYF.

The chain links TRBV7-3 to TRBJ2-1; D might be TRBD2 (5 bases). The CDR3 is 13 residues long. Germline assignment: CDR1 SGHTA and CDR2 FQGTGA. V lost 5 bases, J lost 4 bases, and 9 bases lay in between. The DNA for the CDR3 is TGTGCCAGCAGCCTCGGGAATTACAATGAGCAGTTCTTC. Translation: CASSLGNYNEQFF.

The chain combines TRBV7-3 with TRBJ2-7; TRBD2 is a possible D gene (6 bases). The CDR3 has 14 amino acids. Deletions cut 6 bases from V and 2 bases from J, with 14 bases between. Germline CDR1 is SGHTA and CDR2 is FQGTGA. The CDR3 reads CASSSLGGTYEQYF. The CDR3 DNA follows: TGTGCCAGCAGTAGCCTAGGCGGGACCTACGAGCAGTACTTC.

The chain joins TRBV30 to TRBJ2-1; TRBD2 agrees at 11 bases. With V trimmed by 0 bases and J by 4 bases, 2 bases remained unmatched. The CDR3 extends over 15 amino acids. In germline, CDR1 is GTSNPN, CDR2 SVGIG (reference sequence). The CDR3 loop is CAWSVIAGGYNEQFF. The CDR3, as DNA: TGTGCCTGGAGTGTCATAGCGGGGGGGTACAATGAGCAGTTCTTC.

This clone was counted a single time. V gene TRBV9 combines with J gene TRBJ2-1, with a weak D call TRBD2 (5 bases). This CDR3 contains 16 residues. Germline V CDR1 and CDR2: SGDLS, YYNGEE. V lost 4 bases to trimming and J lost 7 bases, with 21 bases between them. CDR3 DNA sequence: TGTGCCAGCAGCACCTCACGGAGCGGCCCTTCGAATGAGCAGTTCTTC. This gives the protein CASSTSRSGPSNEQFF.